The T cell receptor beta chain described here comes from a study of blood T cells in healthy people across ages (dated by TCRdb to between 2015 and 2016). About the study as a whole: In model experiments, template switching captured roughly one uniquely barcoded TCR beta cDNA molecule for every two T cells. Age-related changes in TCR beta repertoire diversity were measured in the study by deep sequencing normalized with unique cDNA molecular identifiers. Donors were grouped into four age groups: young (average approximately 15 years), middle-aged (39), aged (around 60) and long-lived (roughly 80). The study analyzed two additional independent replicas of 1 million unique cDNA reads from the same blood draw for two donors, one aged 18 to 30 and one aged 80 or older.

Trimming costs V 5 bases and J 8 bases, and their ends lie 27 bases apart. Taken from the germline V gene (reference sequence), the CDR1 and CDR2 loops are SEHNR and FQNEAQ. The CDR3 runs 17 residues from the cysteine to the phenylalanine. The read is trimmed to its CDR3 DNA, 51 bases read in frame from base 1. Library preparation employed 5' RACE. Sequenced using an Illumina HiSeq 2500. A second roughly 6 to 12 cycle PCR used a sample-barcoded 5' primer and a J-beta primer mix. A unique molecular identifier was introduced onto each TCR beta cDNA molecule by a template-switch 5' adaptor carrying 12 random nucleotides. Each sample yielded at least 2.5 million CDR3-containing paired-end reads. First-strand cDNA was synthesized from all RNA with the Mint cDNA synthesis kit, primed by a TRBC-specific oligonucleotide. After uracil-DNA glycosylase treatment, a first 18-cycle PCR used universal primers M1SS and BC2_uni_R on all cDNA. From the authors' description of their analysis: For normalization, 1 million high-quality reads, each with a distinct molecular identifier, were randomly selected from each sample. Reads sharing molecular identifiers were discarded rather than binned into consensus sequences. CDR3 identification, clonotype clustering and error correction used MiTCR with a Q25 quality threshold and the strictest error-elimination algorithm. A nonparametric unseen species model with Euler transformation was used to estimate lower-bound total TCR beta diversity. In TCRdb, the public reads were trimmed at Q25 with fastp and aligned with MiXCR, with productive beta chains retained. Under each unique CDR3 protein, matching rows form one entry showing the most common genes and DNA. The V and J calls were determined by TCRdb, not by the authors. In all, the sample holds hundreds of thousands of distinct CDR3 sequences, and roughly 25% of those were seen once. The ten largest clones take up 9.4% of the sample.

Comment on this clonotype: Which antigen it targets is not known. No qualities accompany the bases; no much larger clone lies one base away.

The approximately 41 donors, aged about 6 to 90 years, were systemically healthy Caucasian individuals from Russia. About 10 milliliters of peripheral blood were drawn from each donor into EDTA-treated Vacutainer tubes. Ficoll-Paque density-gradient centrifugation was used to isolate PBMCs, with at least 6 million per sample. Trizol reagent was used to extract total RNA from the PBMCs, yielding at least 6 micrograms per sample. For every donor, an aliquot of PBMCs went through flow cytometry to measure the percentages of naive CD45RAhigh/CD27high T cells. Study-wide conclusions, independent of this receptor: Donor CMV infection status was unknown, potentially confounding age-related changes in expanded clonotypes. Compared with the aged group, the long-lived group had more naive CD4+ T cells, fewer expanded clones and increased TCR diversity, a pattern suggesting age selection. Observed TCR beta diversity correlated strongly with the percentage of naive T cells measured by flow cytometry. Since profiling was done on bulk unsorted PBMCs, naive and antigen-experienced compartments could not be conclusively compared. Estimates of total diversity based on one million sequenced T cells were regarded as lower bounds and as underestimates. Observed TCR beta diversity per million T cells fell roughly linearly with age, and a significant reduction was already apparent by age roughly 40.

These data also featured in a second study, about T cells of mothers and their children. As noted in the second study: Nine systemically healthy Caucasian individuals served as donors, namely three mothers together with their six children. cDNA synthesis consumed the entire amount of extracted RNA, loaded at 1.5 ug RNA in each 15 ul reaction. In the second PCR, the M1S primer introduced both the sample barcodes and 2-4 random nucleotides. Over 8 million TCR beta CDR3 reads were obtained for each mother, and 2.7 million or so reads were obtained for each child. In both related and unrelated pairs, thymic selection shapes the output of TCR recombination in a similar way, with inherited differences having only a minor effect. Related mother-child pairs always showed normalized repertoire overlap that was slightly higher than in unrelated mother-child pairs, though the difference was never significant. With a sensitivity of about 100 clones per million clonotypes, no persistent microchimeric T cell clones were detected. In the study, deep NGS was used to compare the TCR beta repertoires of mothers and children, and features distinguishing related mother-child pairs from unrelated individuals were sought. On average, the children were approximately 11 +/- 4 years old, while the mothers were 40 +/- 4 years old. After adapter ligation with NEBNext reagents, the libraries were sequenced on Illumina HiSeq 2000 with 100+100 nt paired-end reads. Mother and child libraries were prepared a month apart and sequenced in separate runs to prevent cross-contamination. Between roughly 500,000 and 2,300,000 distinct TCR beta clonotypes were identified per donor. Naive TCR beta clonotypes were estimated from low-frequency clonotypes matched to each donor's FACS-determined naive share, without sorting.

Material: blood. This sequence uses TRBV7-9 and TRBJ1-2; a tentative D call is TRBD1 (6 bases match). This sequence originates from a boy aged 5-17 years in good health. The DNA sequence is TGTGCCAGCAGCCAGAACAGGGTCGGAGCCGGTCATTGGGGCTACACCTTC. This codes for CASSQNRVGAGHWGYTF.